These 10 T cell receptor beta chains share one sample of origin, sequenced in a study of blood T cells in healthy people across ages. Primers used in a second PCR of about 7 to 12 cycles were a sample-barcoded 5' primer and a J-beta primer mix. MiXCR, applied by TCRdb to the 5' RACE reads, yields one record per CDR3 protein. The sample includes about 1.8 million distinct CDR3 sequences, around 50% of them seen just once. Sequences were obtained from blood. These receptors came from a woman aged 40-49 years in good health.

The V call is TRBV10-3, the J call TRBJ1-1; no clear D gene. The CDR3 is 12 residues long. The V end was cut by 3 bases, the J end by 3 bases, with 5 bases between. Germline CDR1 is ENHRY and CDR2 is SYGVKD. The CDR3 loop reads CAISESDTEAFF. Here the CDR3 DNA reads TGTGCCATCAGTGAATCGGACACTGAAGCTTTCTTT.

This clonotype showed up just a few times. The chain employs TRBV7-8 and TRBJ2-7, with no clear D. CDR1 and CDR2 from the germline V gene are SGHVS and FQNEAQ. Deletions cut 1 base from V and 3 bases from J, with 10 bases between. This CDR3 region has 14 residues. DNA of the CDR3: TGTGCCAGCAGCTTAGGCTCTTTAAGCTACGAGCAGTACTTC. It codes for CASSLGSLSYEQYF.

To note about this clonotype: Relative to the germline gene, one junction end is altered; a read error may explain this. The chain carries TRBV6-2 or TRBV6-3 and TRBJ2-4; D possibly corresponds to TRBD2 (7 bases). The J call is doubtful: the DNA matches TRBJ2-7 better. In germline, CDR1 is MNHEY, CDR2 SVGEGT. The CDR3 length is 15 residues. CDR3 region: CAGSGQRGDVGEQYF. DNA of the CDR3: TGTGCCGGCAGTGGACAGCGGGGAGACGTGGGCGAGCAGTACTTC.

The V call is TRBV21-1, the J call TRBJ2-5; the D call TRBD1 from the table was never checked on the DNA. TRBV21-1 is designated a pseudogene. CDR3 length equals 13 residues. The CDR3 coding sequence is TGTGCCAGGGGCTCGGACAGTAAAGAGACCCAGTACTTC. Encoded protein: CARGSDSKETQYF.

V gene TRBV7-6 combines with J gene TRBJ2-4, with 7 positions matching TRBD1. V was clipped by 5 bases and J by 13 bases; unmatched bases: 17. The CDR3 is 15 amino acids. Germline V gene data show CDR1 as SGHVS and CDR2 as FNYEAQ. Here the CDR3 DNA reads TGTGCCAGCAGCCGACTCGAGGGGGCGACGTGGGAGCAGTACTTC. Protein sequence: CASSRLEGATWEQYF.

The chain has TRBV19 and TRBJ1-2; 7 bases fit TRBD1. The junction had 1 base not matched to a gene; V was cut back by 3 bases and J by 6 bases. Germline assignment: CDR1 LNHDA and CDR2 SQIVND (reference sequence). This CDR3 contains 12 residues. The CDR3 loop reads CASSIGQDGYTF. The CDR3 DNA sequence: TGTGCCAGTAGTATTGGACAGGATGGCTACACCTTC.

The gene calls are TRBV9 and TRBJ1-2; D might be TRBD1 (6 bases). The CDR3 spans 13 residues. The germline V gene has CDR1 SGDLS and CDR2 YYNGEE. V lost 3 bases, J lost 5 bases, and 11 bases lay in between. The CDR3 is CASSARTAYGYTF. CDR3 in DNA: TGTGCCAGCAGCGCCAGGACAGCTTATGGCTACACCTTC.

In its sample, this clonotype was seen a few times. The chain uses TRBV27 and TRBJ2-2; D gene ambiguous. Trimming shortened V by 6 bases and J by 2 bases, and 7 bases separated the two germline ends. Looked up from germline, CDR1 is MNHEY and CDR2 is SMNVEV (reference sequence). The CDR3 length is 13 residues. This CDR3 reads CASSKLNTGELFF. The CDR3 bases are TGTGCCAGCAGCAAACTTAACACCGGGGAGCTGTTTTTT.

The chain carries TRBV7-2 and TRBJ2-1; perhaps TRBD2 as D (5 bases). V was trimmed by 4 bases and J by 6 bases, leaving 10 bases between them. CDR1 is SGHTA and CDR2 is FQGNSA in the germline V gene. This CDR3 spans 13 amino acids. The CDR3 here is CASSSRLANEQFF. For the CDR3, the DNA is TGTGCCAGCAGCTCACGGCTAGCCAATGAGCAGTTCTTC.

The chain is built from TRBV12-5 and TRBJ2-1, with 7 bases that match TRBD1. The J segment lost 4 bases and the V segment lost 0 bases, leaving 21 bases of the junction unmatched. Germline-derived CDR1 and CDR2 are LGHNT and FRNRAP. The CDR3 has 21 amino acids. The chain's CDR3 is CASGLVPFGDRVGPSYNEQFF. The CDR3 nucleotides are TGTGCTAGTGGTTTGGTACCTTTTGGGGACAGAGTGGGACCCTCATACAATGAGCAGTTCTTC.